Listed below are T cell receptor beta chains from one sample, sequenced in a study of CD8 T cells in Susac syndrome. TCRdb reprocessed the immunoSEQ multiplex PCR reads with MiXCR, giving one entry per CDR3 protein. The table includes 100,000 to 150,000 distinct CDR3 sequences, around 94% detected once. Sequencing used CD8+ T cells from PBMCs. The receptors originated from a human donor with Susac syndrome. Both conserved end residues are part of each CDR3. The D gene is left open where the match is weak. Clone size is shown for a subset of rows, as once, few, many or a class of expanded clone.

TRBJ2-3 - - TRBV6-5 CASSYGQSVTDTQYF TGTGCCAGCAGTTATGGACAGAGTGTCACAGATACGCAGTATTTT
TRBJ1-1 - - TRBV29-1 CSVEGGAGGTEAFF TGCAGCGTTGAGGGCGGGGCGGGAGGCACTGAAGCTTTCTTT
TRBJ2-7 TRBD2 once TRBV30 CAWPGAGTSYEQYF TGTGCCTGGCCAGGAGCGGGAACCTCCTACGAGCAGTACTTC
TRBJ2-2 - once TRBV19 CASTSLGREVGELFF TGTGCCAGTACCTCCTTAGGCCGCGAAGTCGGGGAGCTGTTTTTT
TRBJ1-1 TRBD1 - TRBV7-9 CASIGGDRGGWGTEAFF TGTGCCAGCATCGGGGGAGACAGGGGTGGATGGGGCACTGAAGCTTTCTTT
TRBJ2-1 TRBD2 - TRBV5-6 CASSGGLAGHNEQFF TGTGCCAGCAGCGGAGGACTAGCGGGGCACAATGAGCAGTTCTTC
TRBJ2-7 TRBD1 - TRBV9 CASSPPTGSDYEQYF TGTGCCAGCAGCCCCCCGACAGGGTCTGACTACGAGCAGTACTTC
TRBJ2-2 - - TRBV5-1 CASSVWVAGELFF TGCGCCAGCAGCGTCTGGGTGGCCGGGGAGCTGTTTTTT
TRBJ2-5 TRBD1 - TRBV19 CASSDGTGRETQYF TGTGCCAGTAGTGACGGGACAGGGCGAGAGACCCAGTACTTC
TRBJ2-5 - - TRBV20-1 CSARVGVQQKETQYF TGCAGTGCTAGGGTGGGGGTTCAGCAAAAAGAGACCCAGTACTTC
TRBJ2-3 - - TRBV12-3/TRBV12-4 CASSFGEPDTQYF TGTGCCAGCAGTTTTGGGGAGCCGGATACGCAGTATTTT
TRBJ1-2 - - TRBV2 CASTRDLYGYTF TGTGCCAGCACCCGGGACCTCTATGGCTACACCTTC
TRBJ1-1 - few TRBV11-1 CASSPKTVAGGGEAFF TGTGCCAGCAGCCCCAAGACCGTCGCTGGAGGAGGTGAAGCTTTCTTT
TRBJ1-5 - - TRBV28 CASSRTGASNQPQHF TGTGCCAGCAGTCGAACAGGAGCCAGCAATCAGCCCCAGCATTTT
TRBJ1-1 - - TRBV7-9 CASSLRFYRNTEAFF TGTGCCAGCAGCTTGAGATTCTACAGGAACACTGAAGCTTTCTTT
TRBJ2-5 TRBD2 - TRBV6-5 CASSYPVGGAQETQYF TGTGCCAGCAGTTACCCGGTGGGAGGGGCCCAAGAGACCCAGTACTTC
TRBJ2-1 - - TRBV25-1 CASSPWTMWNEQFF TGTGCCAGCAGCCCGTGGACAATGTGGAATGAGCAGTTCTTC
TRBJ1-1 - - TRBV7-8 CAGSRSEGGMNTEAFF TGTGCCGGCAGCCGCAGCGAGGGGGGAATGAACACTGAAGCTTTCTTT
TRBJ2-7 - - TRBV12-5 CASAPLGVVHEQYF TGTGCTAGTGCCCCCTTAGGGGTCGTCCACGAGCAGTACTTC
TRBJ2-7 - - TRBV20-1 CSARPEGYEQYF TGCAGTGCTAGACCTGAGGGCTACGAGCAGTACTTC
TRBJ2-2 TRBD2 - TRBV30 CAWSGLAGNTGELFF TGTGCCTGGAGCGGACTAGCGGGGAACACCGGGGAGCTGTTTTTT
TRBJ1-1 TRBD1 - TRBV5-6 CASSLVSGTGLAEAFF TGTGCCAGCAGCTTGGTATCCGGGACAGGGCTCGCTGAAGCTTTCTTT
TRBJ2-1 - - TRBV28 CASSEDHNEQFF TGTGCCAGCAGTGAGGACCACAATGAGCAGTTCTTC
TRBJ2-1 - - TRBV20-1 CSARERNEQFF TGCAGTGCTAGAGAGAGGAATGAGCAGTTCTTC
TRBJ2-1 - - TRBV30 CAWRLGSINEQFF TGTGCCTGGAGGTTGGGCTCTATAAATGAGCAGTTCTTC
TRBJ1-5 - - TRBV7-9 CASSLGGEVGQPQHF TGTGCCAGCAGCTTAGGGGGCGAGGTAGGTCAGCCCCAGCATTTT
TRBJ2-5 - once TRBV12-3/TRBV12-4 CASSFGGGGKETQYF TGTGCCAGCAGTTTTGGTGGGGGTGGAAAAGAGACCCAGTACTTC
TRBJ1-2 TRBD1 - TRBV13 CASSFLGTGDGYTF TGTGCCAGCAGCTTTCTGGGGACAGGGGATGGCTACACCTTC
TRBJ2-7 - - TRBV5-6 CASSDYRDSYEQYF TGTGCCAGCAGCGATTACAGGGATTCCTACGAGCAGTACTTC